Reported below is one TCR beta chain. This clone was detected ten times or more. This receptor's antigen is unknown. The sample holds no much larger clone one base away, and base qualities are not on file. From V the trimming removes 7 bases and from J it removes 10 bases, while the gene matches leave 8 bases of the junction unaccounted for. The cysteine opens and the phenylalanine closes a CDR3 of 14 amino acids. The kept DNA is CDR3 alone, 42 bases in frame from the first base. For CDR1 and CDR2, the germline V gene (reference sequence) lists MNHEY and SMNVEV. This sample stems from a study of T cells after posttransplantation cyclophosphamide (dated by TCRdb to 2015 to 2016). General notes on the study: Using TRB sequencing, the study followed how the T cell repertoire reconstituted after myeloablative bone marrow transplantation in which posttransplantation cyclophosphamide served as GVHD prophylaxis. Antigen receptor sequencing covered samples from 35 to 40 PTCy-treated patients and approximately 15 of their related bone marrow donors. Blood from all 35 or so PTCy patients who had 1-year posttransplant specimens underwent TRB sequencing. TRB sequencing was also done on up to about 3 additional blood samples from 2 to 5.2 years after transplant in 3 patients, and on pretransplant blood from several patients. Because TRA and TRB clonality were tightly correlated in 9 samples, subsequent TCR analyses were focused on TRB only. Public TRB sequences were checked against a database of over 3,600 sequences associated with responses to pathogens, tumor antigens, self-antigens and alloantigens.

Peripheral blood samples were provided by related bone marrow donors on the day of marrow donation. Peripheral blood and bone marrow mononuclear cells were isolated by Ficoll-Hypaque density centrifugation and cryopreserved. What the authors observed across the whole study: Across the 45 or so patients, TRB clonality was highly associated with recipient CMV seropositivity and CMV reactivation, and diversity with PTCy was similar to that in the CNI/methotrexate controls. The TRB repertoires of T cells infiltrating skin or GI tract showed only limited overlap with the TRB repertoires of T cells in blood. Donor-recipient similarity was low at 1-2 months but rose over the first year, and later blood repertoires were often dominated by donor CD8+ memory clones.

Genomic DNA was the input for TRB sequencing, which was run either with the immunoSEQ assay at survey resolution or with the hsTCRB kit. The study's processing was this. Initial read processing used immunoSEQ software, and repertoire analyses used the LymphoSeq R package. Clonality was computed as 1 minus normalized Shannon entropy, and a Gini coefficient was also calculated for each TRB dataset. To infer phenotypes in unsorted samples, TRB sequences from sorted subsets of the recipient or donor were mapped onto unsorted samples from the same recipient. What TCRdb holds here is the immuneACCESS table cut down to in-frame rearrangements. Part of the clones is not present; checked against another copy, under half of the missing clones reflect an unresolved V gene, and the others are unexplained. The V and J calls and clone size are taken from that table; D and trimming were inferred from the DNA. For this sample the table reports 44,000 or so clones, with no clone seen just once. Together, the top ten hold 2.2% of the sample.

This chain joins TRBV27 to TRBJ2-1; a stretch of 12 junction bases matches TRBD2. Sequencing was done on a sample of PBMCs. This clonotype was obtained from a man aged 35-49 years in good health, CMV-negative, and a related stem cell transplant donor. Read as DNA, the sequence is TGTGCCAGCACTAGCGGGAGGGTAAGAAAGGAGCAGTTCTTC. This gives the protein CASTSGRVRKEQFF.